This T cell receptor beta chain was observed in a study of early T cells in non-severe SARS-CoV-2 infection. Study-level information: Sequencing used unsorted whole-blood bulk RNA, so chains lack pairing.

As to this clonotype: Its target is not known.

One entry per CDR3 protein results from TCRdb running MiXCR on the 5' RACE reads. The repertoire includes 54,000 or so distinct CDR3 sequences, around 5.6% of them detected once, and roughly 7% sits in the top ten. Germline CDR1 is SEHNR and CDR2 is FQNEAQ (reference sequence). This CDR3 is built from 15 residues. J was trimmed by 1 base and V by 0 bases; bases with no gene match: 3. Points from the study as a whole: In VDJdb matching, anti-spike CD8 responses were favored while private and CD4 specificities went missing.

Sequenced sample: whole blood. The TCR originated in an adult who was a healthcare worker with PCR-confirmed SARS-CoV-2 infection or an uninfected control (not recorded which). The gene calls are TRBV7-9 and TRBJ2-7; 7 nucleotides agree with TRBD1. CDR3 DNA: TGTGCCAGCAGCTTAGCTGGACAGGTTTCCTACGAGCAGTACTTC. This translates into CASSLAGQVSYEQYF.